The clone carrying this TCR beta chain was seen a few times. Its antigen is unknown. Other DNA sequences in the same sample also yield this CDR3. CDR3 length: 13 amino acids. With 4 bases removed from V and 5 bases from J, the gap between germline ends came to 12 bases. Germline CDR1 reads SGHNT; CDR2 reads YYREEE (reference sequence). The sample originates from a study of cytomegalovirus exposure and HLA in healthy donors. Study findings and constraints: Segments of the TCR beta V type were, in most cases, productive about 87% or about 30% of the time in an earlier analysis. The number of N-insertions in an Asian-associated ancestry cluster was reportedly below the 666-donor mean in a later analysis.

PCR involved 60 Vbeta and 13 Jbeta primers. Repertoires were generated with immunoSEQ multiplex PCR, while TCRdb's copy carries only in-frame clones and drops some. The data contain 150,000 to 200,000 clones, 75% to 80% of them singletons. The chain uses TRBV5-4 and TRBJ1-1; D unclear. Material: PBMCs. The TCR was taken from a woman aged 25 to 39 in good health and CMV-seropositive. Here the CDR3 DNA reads TGTGCCAGCAGCCCGGCAGGAGGAACTGAAGCTTTCTTT. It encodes CASSPAGGTEAFF.